The source of this T cell receptor (beta chain) is a study of blood T cell repertoires in COVID-19. Study information: COVID-19 samples, acute and convalescent, were from the United States, Italy and Spain. Nucleic acid was either cDNA or gDNA, and it came from T cells, B-cell-depleted T cells, or PBMCs.

Sequenced by immunoSEQ multiplex PCR; TCRdb stores in-frame clones only, minus some. The sample lists about 220,000 clones, 80% to 90% seen once, with approximately 2.6% in the top ten. There are 16 residues in the CDR3. Germline CDR1 SGHTA, CDR2 FQGNSA. The V end lost 5 bases, the J end lost 5 bases, and 18 bases lay between the germline ends. The receptor comes from a man between 45 and 60 years old who had recovered from COVID-19. This chain connects TRBV7-2 to TRBJ2-2; D is possibly TRBD2 (7 bases). Input material: peripheral blood. CDR3 loop: CASSPQWGGRTGELFF. The CDR3 bases are TGTGCCAGCAGCCCGCAGTGGGGGGGGCGAACCGGGGAGCTGTTTTTT.